A single sample is the source of the 10 T cell receptor beta chains below, sequenced in a study of post-analysis software for immune sequencing data (dated by TCRdb to between 2015 and 2017). These receptors' targets are unknown. The method behind the library was PCR. Reads for this sample came from an Illumina HiSeq 2500. Unique molecular identifiers were incorporated into TCR beta cDNA libraries to reduce PCR and sequencing biases. Through fastp at Q25 and MiXCR, TCRdb rebuilt clones from the public reads, retaining in-frame beta chains. Rows matching on CDR3 protein sequence are summarized as one entry with the most common DNA and genes. For this sample there are 400,000 to 500,000 distinct CDR3 sequences; 39% appear just once. The ten largest make up roughly 8.2% of the sample. Broad study findings and their caveats: Patients showed significantly higher frequencies than controls for roughly 5 TRBV segments, among them TRBV5-6, TRBV5-1 and TRBV20-1.

Sequences were obtained from blood. These receptor sequences come from a girl aged 2 to 9 with multiple sclerosis.

The chain links TRBV6-5 to TRBJ1-5; possibly TRBD1 for D (5 bases). CDR1 MNHEY and CDR2 SVGAGI come from the germline V gene. The CDR3 sequence is 16 residues long. The V gene lost 5 bases and the J gene lost 2 bases, with 16 bases spanning the gap. The CDR3 spells CASSPGRSAGNQPQHF. CDR3 DNA sequence: TGTGCCAGCAGTCCAGGGAGGAGTGCAGGCAATCAGCCCCAGCATTTT.

The gene calls are TRBV6-1 and TRBJ1-2; 7 nucleotides match TRBD1. Germline CDR1 reads MNHNS; CDR2 reads SASEGT. V shed 6 bases and J 1 base; nucleotides not matched to a gene: 14. CDR3 size: 17 residues. The CDR3 region has the DNA TGTGCCAGCAGGAGGGTTGGGACAGCGTCCTTTAACTATGGCTACACCTTC. Amino acid sequence: CASRRVGTASFNYGYTF.

The chain couples TRBV29-1 to TRBJ2-5; D possibly corresponds to TRBD1 (5 bases). The germline gives CDR1 SQVTM, CDR2 ANQGSEA. The CDR3 consists of 13 residues. V shed 8 bases and J shed 6 bases, with 19 bases lying between them. CDR3 in amino acids: CSFDSMGRQTQYF. In nucleotides, the CDR3 is TGCAGCTTCGACAGCATGGGCAGGCAGACCCAGTACTTC.

This clonotype was counted only a few times. This sequence joins TRBV6-6 and TRBJ2-5, with D maybe TRBD2 (6 bases). The CDR3 is made up of 14 amino acids. Germline V gene data show CDR1 as MNHNY and CDR2 as SVGAGI (reference sequence). V lost 6 bases and J lost 5, with 16 bases in between. Here the CDR3 reads CASRRDSRGETQYF. CDR3 nucleotides: TGTGCCAGCAGGCGGGACTCCCGGGGTGAGACCCAGTACTTC.

This clonotype was seen a few times. The chain recombines TRBV5-6 with TRBJ2-1; TRBD2 aligns across 7 bases. The germline CDR1 and CDR2 sequences are SGHDT and YYEEEE. The trim removed 4 bases at V and 3 bases at J, leaving 10 bases unmatched. CDR3 length: 16 residues. CDR3 in DNA: TGTGCCAGCAGCCTGCCCCGGGACTACTACTACAATGAGCAGTTCTTC. As protein: CASSLPRDYYYNEQFF.

This clonotype was observed a few times. The chain employs TRBV11-2 and TRBJ1-5; 7 nucleotides line up with TRBD1. V lost 5 bases, J lost 5 bases, and 6 bases stayed unmatched. The CDR3 runs 14 residues. Germline V gives CDR1 SGHAT, CDR2 FQNNGV. The CDR3 spells CASSATTGYQPQHF. As DNA, the CDR3 is TGTGCCAGCAGCGCGACGACAGGGTATCAGCCCCAGCATTTT.

This clonotype was counted only a few times. This CDR3 is CASIGTDSYEQYF. The CDR3 DNA sequence: TGTGCCAGCATCGGGACGGACTCCTACGAGCAGTACTTC. V gene TRBV6-1 combines with J gene TRBJ2-7; D is possibly TRBD1 or TRBD2 (5 bases each). Trimming took off 7 bases at V and 0 bases at J, with 10 bases between the two ends. The germline gives CDR1 MNHNS, CDR2 SASEGT. The CDR3 extends over 13 amino acids.

This chain uses TRBV7-2 with TRBJ2-2, with TRBD1 identical over 10 bases. The CDR3 runs to 15 residues. Trimming removed 5 bases from V and 4 bases from J; junction bases left unmatched: 4. CDR1 and CDR2 (germline): SGHTA, FQGNSA. CDR3 coding DNA: TGTGCCAGCAGCCGGGACAGGGGTAGCACCGGGGAGCTGTTTTTT. Translating it yields CASSRDRGSTGELFF. Filled out from reference TRBV7-2 and TRBJ2-2, the complete variable domain reads GAGVSQSPSNKVTEKGKDVELRCDPISGHTALYWYRQSLGQGLEFLIYFQGNSAPDKSGLPSDRFSAERTGGSVSTLTIQRTQQEDSAVYLCASSRDRGSTGELFFGEGSRLTVL.

This clonotype was counted between two and nine times. The genes are TRBV2 and TRBJ2-7; 8 bases map to TRBD2. The germline V gene has CDR1 SNHLY and CDR2 FYNNEI. V was clipped by 5 bases and J by 3 bases; unmatched bases: 6. CDR3 size: 14 residues. CDR3 in amino acids: CASSKQGLGYEQYF. DNA of the CDR3: TGTGCCAGCAGTAAACAGGGACTAGGCTACGAGCAGTACTTC.

As DNA, the CDR3 is TGCGCCAGCAGCCTGACAGGGATGAGGGAGACCCAGTACTTC. This sequence encodes CASSLTGMRETQYF. This chain links TRBV4-1 with TRBJ2-5, with 7 bases lining up with TRBD1. Germline CDR1 MGHRA, CDR2 YSYEKL. V shed 4 bases, J shed 5 bases, and the junction held 7 bases outside the gene matches. The CDR3 is 14 amino acids.